This T cell receptor (beta chain) came from a study of T cell clonality in common variable immunodeficiency. This clone was detected many times. Donors gave about 5 to 8 ml heparinized peripheral whole blood. CVID and control samples used equivalent genomic DNA input. Assay: immunoSEQ multiplex PCR; the TCRdb copy retains only in-frame clones and omits some. The record shows 30,000 or so clones for this sample, with no singletons present. The sequencing sample was made of peripheral blood mononuclear cells. The sequence derives from a person aged 18 to 70 in good health.

The CDR3 region is CASSLRGYEQYF. The part of the CDR3 DNA that was read is TGTGCCAGCAGTTTAAGGGGCTACGAG. The chain combines TRBV12-3 or TRBV12-4 with TRBJ2-7; D perhaps matches TRBD1 (5 bases). Coverage ceases 3 residues before the CDR3 finishes, and the germline J gene fills in the end. V lost 2 bases to trimming and J lost 3 bases, with 5 bases between them. The CDR3 sequence is 12 residues long.